This TCR beta chain was sequenced during a study of control samples from healthy donors and cancer patients. Measured with immunoSEQ multiplex PCR; TCRdb has only the in-frame clones, and not every one. This sample has around 150,000 clones, with over 90% found just once. Per germline, CDR1 LNHDA and CDR2 SQIVND (reference sequence). The CDR3 totals 15 residues. Trimming pared 2 bases from V and 6 bases from J, leaving 17 bases between. The chain is built from TRBV19 and TRBJ2-7; D is possibly TRBD1 (5 bases). The specimen sequenced was blood. The source is a woman in her twenties or thirties in good health. CDR3 DNA: TGTGCCAGTAGTATACAGGGTAAGGGTCGGCTCGAGCAGTACTTC. This translates into CASSIQGKGRLEQYF.